This T cell receptor beta chain was sequenced for a study of shared clonotypes between healthy human individuals. Study-wide background: The study drew on a couple of women and three men aged 18 to 49 as donors. Study conclusions and caveats: An effect of sequencing depth on clonotype sharing among donors was expected. The authors sampled blood alone, and tissue repertoires likely differ. As a rule, naive subsets had a larger estimated richness than memory subsets.

Of note for this clone: Its antigen is currently unknown.

Germline CDR1 and CDR2: ENHRY and SYGVKD. V was trimmed by 4 bases and J by 0 bases, leaving 12 bases between them. The CDR3 covers 16 residues. Some clones are missing from TCRdb's copy, which holds only in-frame ones; the method was immunoSEQ multiplex PCR. The data hold roughly 2 million clones, with approximately 94% observed a single time. The genes are TRBV10-3 and TRBJ2-2; the D gene is possibly TRBD2 (6 bases). This clonotype was obtained from a man aged 18 to 30 in good health. Sequencing used naive CD4+ T cells sorted from blood. Subset indicated: CD45RA+ positively selected. CDR3 DNA sequence: TGTGCCATCAGTGCAACTAGCATTTCGAACACCGGGGAGCTGTTTTTT. Residues: CAISATSISNTGELFF.